These 27 T cell receptor beta chains came from one sample sequenced in a study of CD8+ T cells in alopecia areata. Treatment here: oral pan-JAK inhibitor, 5-10 mg twice daily. It was cDNA, reverse transcribed from extracted RNA, that served as the sequencing template. The assay was immunoSEQ multiplex PCR, and TCRdb's table has in-frame clones only and misses some. The sample consists of roughly 280,000 clones, about 62% of them appearing once. Sample: CD4+ T cells sorted from blood, taken at roughly week 52, from a patient treated with tofacitinib. Receptor source: a human donor with alopecia areata.

In this sample, this clone turned up once. This chain uses TRBV6-5 with TRBJ1-1; 8 nucleotides match TRBD1. The CDR3 sequence is 15 residues long. Per germline, CDR1 MNHEY and CDR2 SVGAGI. Trimming cost V 4 bases and J 10 bases; bases outside gene matches: 14. In DNA form, the CDR3 reads TGTGCCAGCAGTTTGTGGGGACAGGTGGCGGGGTCAGCTTTCTTT. Protein sequence: CASSLWGQVAGSAFF.

This clone has just a few counts. This chain connects TRBV7-9 to TRBJ1-2; D uncertain. The CDR3 extends over 14 amino acids. CDR1 and CDR2 (germline): SEHNR, FQNEAQ (reference sequence). The V gene lost 7 bases and the J gene lost 4 bases, with 16 bases spanning the gap. The CDR3 DNA reads as TGTGCCAGCACCTCGTTTGGGTTCTCCTATGGCTACACCTTC. Translation: CASTSFGFSYGYTF.

This clone has a handful of counts. The V gene is TRBV29-1, the J gene TRBJ2-1, with 10 bases aligning to TRBD2. V shed 4 bases, J shed 7 bases, and the junction held 7 bases outside the gene matches. The CDR3 loop spans 14 amino acids. The germline gives CDR1 SQVTM, CDR2 ANQGSEA. Here the CDR3 reads CSVVVAGGWNEQFF. The CDR3 DNA sequence: TGCAGCGTTGTCGTAGCGGGGGGATGGAATGAGCAGTTCTTC.

This chain links TRBV30 with TRBJ1-5; 7 positions agree with TRBD1. In germline, CDR1 is GTSNPN, CDR2 SVGIG (reference sequence). Germline trimming cut 4 bases from V and 4 bases from J; bases unmatched to any gene: 7. This CDR3 has 14 amino acids. The CDR3 nucleotides read TGTGCCTGGAACACACAGGGGTTGAATCAGCCCCAGCATTTT. Its translation: CAWNTQGLNQPQHF.

This clone was picked up a small number of times. This chain connects TRBV29-1 to TRBJ2-1; the match to TRBD2 covers 9 bases. The V and J ends lost 0 bases and 6 bases, in that order; junction bases with no gene match: 6. The CDR3 extends over 15 amino acids. The germline gives CDR1 SQVTM, CDR2 ANQGSEA. The CDR3 sequence: CSVEDLGLASNEQFF. The CDR3 coding sequence is TGCAGCGTTGAAGATTTGGGACTAGCTAGCAATGAGCAGTTCTTC.

The genes are TRBV7-9 and TRBJ2-7; 8 bases agree with TRBD1. Germline CDR1 is SEHNR and CDR2 is FQNEAQ (reference sequence). This CDR3 is 13 amino acids long. V shed 1 base and J 6 bases; nucleotides not matched to a gene: 2. In DNA form, the CDR3 reads TGTGCCAGCAGCTTAGGGACAGGGACCGAGCAGTACTTC. As protein: CASSLGTGTEQYF.

The CDR3 sequence: CAWRLAGAHTQYF. The CDR3 DNA reads as TGTGCCTGGAGACTAGCGGGGGCCCATACGCAGTATTTT. This sequence joins TRBV30 and TRBJ2-3, with TRBD2 identical over 11 bases. Germline CDR1 reads GTSNPN; CDR2 reads SVGIG (reference sequence). The CDR3 runs to 13 residues. V dropped 3 bases and J dropped 7; count of bases not matched to a gene: 3.

V and J are TRBV9 and TRBJ2-1; a weak D match, TRBD2 (7 bases). The CDR3 length is 16 residues. Deletions cut 0 bases from V and 0 bases from J, with 10 bases between. Germline loops: CDR1 SGDLS, CDR2 YYNGEE. Written as DNA, the CDR3 is TGTGCCAGCAGCGTAGTTCGGGGGGCCTCCTACAATGAGCAGTTCTTC. It specifies CASSVVRGASYNEQFF.

The table lists this clone with a few counts. This chain uses TRBV29-1 with TRBJ1-1; TRBD1 is a possible D gene (5 bases). The CDR3 runs to 13 residues. V lost 5 bases and J 5 bases, leaving 15 bases between the germline ends. Per the germline V gene, CDR1 is SQVTM and CDR2 is ANQGSEA. CDR3 bases: TGCAGCGTTAAAAGGGGTTTGTCAACTGAAGCTTTCTTT. Protein product: CSVKRGLSTEAFF.

The V and J genes are TRBV29-1 and TRBJ1-2; D call uncertain. The CDR3 consists of 11 residues. Trimming stripped 1 base from V and 8 bases from J, with 8 bases between. Per germline, CDR1 SQVTM and CDR2 ANQGSEA. The DNA of the CDR3 is TGCAGCGTTGAAGTTATTTTGGGCTACACCTTC. This gives the protein CSVEVILGYTF.

This clone was seen more than once but under ten times. V is TRBV4-3 and J is TRBJ2-6, with a possible D match to TRBD1 (6 bases). Germline CDR1 reads LGHNA; CDR2 reads YSLEER. V lost 3 bases, J lost 2 bases, and 8 bases lay in between. The CDR3 runs 15 residues. This CDR3 reads CASSQRGTGANVLTF. The CDR3 bases are TGCGCCAGCAGCCAGAGGGGGACTGGGGCCAACGTCCTGACTTTC.

The chain couples TRBV30 to TRBJ1-6, with TRBD1 matching over 10 bases. Germline V gene sequence: CDR1 GTSNPN, CDR2 SVGIG (reference sequence). V lost 2 bases to trimming and J lost 13 bases; unmatched junction nucleotides: 17. The CDR3 sequence is 17 residues long. DNA of the CDR3: TGTGCCTGGAGTCCATCAAGGGGACAGGGGCTGATACGGCCCCTCCACTTT. Amino acids: CAWSPSRGQGLIRPLHF. Based on the CDR3 plus reference TRBV30 and TRBJ1-6, the full variable domain is SQTIHQWPATLVQPVGSPLSLECTVEGTSNPNLYWYRQAAGRGLQLLFYSVGIGQISSEVPQNLSASRPQDRQFILSSKKLLLSDSGFYLCAWSPSRGQGLIRPLHFGNGTRLTVT.

The genes are TRBV15 and TRBJ2-5; no firm D call. This CDR3 is 14 amino acids long. Between the trimmed V and J ends, which lost 0 bases and 7 bases, there was a span of 12 bases. CDR1 is LNHNV and CDR2 is YYDKDF in the germline V gene (reference sequence). The CDR3 reads CATSRDQAGGTQYF. The DNA for the CDR3 is TGTGCCACCAGCAGAGACCAGGCTGGCGGGACCCAGTACTTC.

Note on this clone: Other DNA sequences in the sample encode the same CDR3. V and J are TRBV15 and TRBJ2-5; D gene ambiguous. This CDR3 contains 12 residues. Trimming cost V 0 bases and J 5 bases, with 4 bases left between them. CDR1 and CDR2 from the germline V gene are LNHNV and YYDKDF (reference sequence). CDR3 in amino acids: CATSRDQETQYF. CDR3 bases: TGTGCCACCAGCAGAGATCAGGAGACCCAGTACTTC.

The chain carries TRBV7-2 and TRBJ2-7; TRBD1 matches at 7 bases. With V trimmed by 5 bases and J by 6 bases, 4 bases remained unmatched. The CDR3 spans 12 residues. From germline, CDR1 is SGHTA and CDR2 FQGNSA. The CDR3 DNA sequence: TGTGCCAGCAGCCCCGACAGGGCCGAGCAGTACTTC. Translation gives CASSPDRAEQYF.

This clone was picked up a small number of times. The rearrangement uses TRBV30 and TRBJ2-7; 9 bases map to TRBD1. CDR3 length: 15 residues. V lost 8 bases, J lost 3 bases, and 14 bases stayed unmatched. Germline CDR1 reads GTSNPN; CDR2 reads SVGIG (reference sequence). CDR3 residues: CATHRGPSSYYEQYF. DNA of the CDR3: TGTGCCACCCACAGGGGGCCATCCTCCTACTACGAGCAGTACTTC.

This clone appeared a few times. V and J are TRBV30 and TRBJ2-7, with D possibly matching TRBD1 (6 bases). With 2 bases removed from V and 0 bases from J, the gap between germline ends came to 8 bases. This CDR3 contains 13 residues. Germline CDR1 reads GTSNPN; CDR2 reads SVGIG (reference sequence). CDR3 amino acids: CAWSRTVSYEQYF. CDR3 DNA sequence: TGTGCCTGGAGTCGGACAGTCTCCTACGAGCAGTACTTC.

This clone has only a few counts. The chain couples TRBV7-6 to TRBJ2-5; 8 bases match TRBD1. This CDR3 comprises 16 residues. CDR1 is SGHVS, CDR2 FNYEAQ, per germline. J was trimmed by 4 bases and V by 5 bases; bases with no gene match: 12. CDR3: CASSRRLDREGETQYF. The CDR3 region has the DNA TGTGCCAGCAGCCGTAGATTGGACAGGGAAGGAGAGACCCAGTACTTC.

This clone was detected a few times. This sample includes further DNA sequences coding for the same CDR3. The chain joins TRBV7-2 to TRBJ2-7; D ambiguous. CDR1 and CDR2 from the germline V gene are SGHTA and FQGNSA. Deletions cut 3 bases from V and 0 bases from J, with 3 bases between. The CDR3 totals 12 residues. CDR3 residues: CASSLSSYEQYF. Here the CDR3 DNA reads TGTGCCAGCAGCTTGAGCTCCTACGAGCAGTACTTC. The full variable domain, in which reference TRBV7-2 and TRBJ2-7 provide the parts outside the CDR3, is GAGVSQSPSNKVTEKGKDVELRCDPISGHTALYWYRQSLGQGLEFLIYFQGNSAPDKSGLPSDRFSAERTGGSVSTLTIQRTQQEDSAVYLCASSLSSYEQYFGPGTRLTVT.

The chain uses TRBV29-1 and TRBJ1-1; weak D call: TRBD1 (6 bases). Trimming pared 4 bases from V and 0 bases from J, leaving 9 bases between. Germline V gene sequence: CDR1 SQVTM, CDR2 ANQGSEA. There are 13 residues in the CDR3. Written as DNA, the CDR3 is TGCAGCGTTGTCGGACAGATGAACACTGAAGCTTTCTTT. Amino acids: CSVVGQMNTEAFF. Full variable domain (rest looked up from reference TRBV29-1 and TRBJ1-1): SAVISQKPSRDICQRGTSLTIQCQVDSQVTMMFWYRQQPGQSLTLIATANQGSEATYESGFVIDKFPISRPNLTFSTLTVSNMSPEDSSIYLCSVVGQMNTEAFFGQGTRLTVV.

The chain recombines TRBV30 with TRBJ1-2; TRBD1 matches 7 bases. Trimming removed 0 bases from V and 3 bases from J; junction bases left unmatched: 13. CDR3 length: 17 amino acids. The germline V gene has CDR1 GTSNPN and CDR2 SVGIG (reference sequence). Written as DNA, the CDR3 is TGTGCCTGGAGTGTACCCGACAGGGCGCCATCGGACTATGGCTACACCTTC. This codes for CAWSVPDRAPSDYGYTF.

This clone showed up just a few times. V gene TRBV11-1 combines with J gene TRBJ2-2; no clear D gene. Germline V CDR1 and CDR2: SGHAT, FQDESV (reference sequence). V lost 5 bases to trimming and J lost 2 bases, with 12 bases between them. The CDR3 is made up of 15 amino acids. The CDR3 spells CASSQSAANTGELFF. For the CDR3, the DNA is TGTGCCAGCAGCCAGTCTGCAGCTAACACCGGGGAGCTGTTTTTT.

This clone turned up a few times. The gene calls are TRBV14 and TRBJ2-7; D is uncertain. Trimming pared 1 base from V and 8 bases from J, leaving 6 bases between. The CDR3 length is 11 residues. Looked up from germline, CDR1 is SGHDN and CDR2 is FVKESK. CDR3 bases: TGTGCCAGCAGCCAAGGTTCTAAGCAGTACTTC. This sequence encodes CASSQGSKQYF.

This chain uses TRBV5-4 with TRBJ2-3, with TRBD1 matching 11 bases. The junction had 6 bases not matched to a gene; V was cut back by 4 bases and J by 5 bases. The germline V gene has CDR1 SGHNT and CDR2 YYREEE (reference sequence). The CDR3 length is 15 residues. In DNA form, the CDR3 reads TGTGCCAGCAGCACTGGGACAGGGGGAATAGATACGCAGTATTTT. Translated, it gives CASSTGTGGIDTQYF.

V gene TRBV7-2 combines with J gene TRBJ2-3; D gene unclear. Trimming cost V 1 base and J 1 base, with 6 bases left between them. CDR1 is SGHTA, CDR2 FQGNSA, per germline. CDR3 length: 14 amino acids. CDR3 in amino acids: CASSLVGRTDTQYF. Here the CDR3 DNA reads TGTGCCAGCAGCTTAGTGGGCCGCACAGATACGCAGTATTTT.

The chain couples TRBV7-6 to TRBJ2-3; D might be TRBD1 (5 bases). With 2 bases removed from V and 2 bases from J, the gap between germline ends came to 11 bases. CDR3 length: 15 residues. Per the germline V gene, CDR1 is SGHVS and CDR2 is FNYEAQ. The CDR3 DNA sequence: TGTGCCAGCAGCTTATCGCAGGGAACCACAGATACGCAGTATTTT. Its translation: CASSLSQGTTDTQYF.

About this clone: The germline gene is not matched at one end of the junction; a read error may be the cause. This chain joins TRBV6-6 and TRBJ1-2; TRBD1 aligns across 8 bases. There are 15 residues in the CDR3. The germline gives CDR1 MNHNY, CDR2 SVGAGI (reference sequence). Here the CDR3 DNA reads TGTGCCAGCAGCTACTCCACAGGACAGGGAAATGGCTACACCTTC. Translating gives CASSYSTGQGNGYTF.